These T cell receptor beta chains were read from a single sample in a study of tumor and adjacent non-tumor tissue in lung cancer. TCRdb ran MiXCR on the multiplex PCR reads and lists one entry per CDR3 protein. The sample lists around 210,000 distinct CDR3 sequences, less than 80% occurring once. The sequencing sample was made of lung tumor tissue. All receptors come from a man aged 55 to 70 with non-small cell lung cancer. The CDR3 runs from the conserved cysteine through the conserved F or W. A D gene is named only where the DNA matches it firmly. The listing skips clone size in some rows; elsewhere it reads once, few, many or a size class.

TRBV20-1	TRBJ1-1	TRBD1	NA	TGCAGTGCAAAAAGGGACAGTTACTTTATGAACAGTGAAGCTTTCTTT	CSAKRDSYFMNSEAFF
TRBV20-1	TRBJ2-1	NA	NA	TGCAGTGCTATGGACCGGGCAGGACTCCATTCCTACAATGAGCAGTTCTTC	CSAMDRAGLHSYNEQFF
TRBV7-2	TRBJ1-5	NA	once	TGTGCCAGCAGCGCCCGGGGTTCTCAGCCCCAGCATTTT	CASSARGSQPQHF
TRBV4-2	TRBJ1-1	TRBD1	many	TGTGCCAGCAGCCAACAGGGGGGAAACACTGAAGCTTTCTTT	CASSQQGGNTEAFF
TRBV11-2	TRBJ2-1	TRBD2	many	TGTGCCAGCAGCCCCCGGGGCGCTAGCGGGGTTGGTGAGCAGTTCTTC	CASSPRGASGVGEQFF
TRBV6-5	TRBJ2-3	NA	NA	TGTGCCAGCAGTCCGACCGCGGACAGCATAGATACGCAGTATTTT	CASSPTADSIDTQYF
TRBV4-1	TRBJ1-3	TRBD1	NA	TGCACCCGCAGCCCACAGGGGGCAGCTGGAAACACCATATATTTT	CTRSPQGAAGNTIYF
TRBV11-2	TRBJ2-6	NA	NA	TGCGCCAGCTGTCCTATCTCTGCGGCCAACGTCCTAACTTTC	CASCPISAANVLTF
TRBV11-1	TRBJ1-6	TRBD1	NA	TGTGCCAGCGGCTTGGGACAGGAAGGAAATTCACCCCTCCACTTT	CASGLGQEGNSPLHF
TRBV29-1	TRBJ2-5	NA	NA	TGCAGCGTCGCCGTGTTTGTTGAGACCCAGTACTTC	CSVAVFVETQYF
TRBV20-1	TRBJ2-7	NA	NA	TGCAATGCTAGAGATCAGGCTGGGGCGCTCCCCGAGCAGTACTTC	CNARDQAGALPEQYF
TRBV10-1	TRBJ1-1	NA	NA	TGCGCCAGCAGAGATTCCACGGGATTGAACACTGAAGCTTTCTTT	CASRDSTGLNTEAFF
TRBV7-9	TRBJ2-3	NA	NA	TGTGCCAGCGTTAGCACAGATACGCAGTATTTT	CASVSTDTQYF
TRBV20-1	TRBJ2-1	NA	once	TGCAGTGCTAGAGATCGAAGCGGTCTCTCCTACAATGAGCAGTTCTTC	CSARDRSGLSYNEQFF
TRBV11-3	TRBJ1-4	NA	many	TGTGCCAGCAGCTTAGGAGGAGGGACCAATGAAAAACTGTTTTTT	CASSLGGGTNEKLFF
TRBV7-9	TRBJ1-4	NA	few	TGTGCCAGCAGCTTTAGCAGGGCTAATGAAAAACTGTTTTTT	CASSFSRANEKLFF
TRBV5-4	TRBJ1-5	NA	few	TGTACCAGCAGCCCGGACCCCAATCAGCCCCAGCATTTT	CTSSPDPNQPQHF
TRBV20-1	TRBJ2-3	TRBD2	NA	TGCAGTGCCAGAGATATCAGCGGGATTGGAGATACGCAGTATTTT	CSARDISGIGDTQYF
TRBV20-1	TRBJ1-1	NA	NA	TGCAGTGTTAGATCACCTCAGAGGACTGAAGCTTTCTTC	CSVRSPQRTEAFF
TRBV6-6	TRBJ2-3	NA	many	TGTGCCAGCAAGCGGTCAGATACGCAGTATTTT	CASKRSDTQYF
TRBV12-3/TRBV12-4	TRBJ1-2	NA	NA	TGTGCCAGCAGTTTGCCACCTGAGTATGGCTACACCTTC	CASSLPPEYGYTF
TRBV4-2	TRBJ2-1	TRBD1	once	TGTGCCAGAAGCCAAGATTGGGGGACAGGGGGGAAGAATGAGCAGTTCTTC	CARSQDWGTGGKNEQFF
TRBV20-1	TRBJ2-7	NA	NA	TGCAGTGCTAGAGAGTCTAGCGAGTTTAGCGAGCGGTACTTC	CSARESSEFSERYF
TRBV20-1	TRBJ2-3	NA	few	TGCAGTGCTATGAGGCGGGGACTCACAGATACGCAGTATTTT	CSAMRRGLTDTQYF
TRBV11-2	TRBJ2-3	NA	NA	TGTGCCAGCAGCTTAGATTCAGGAACGGCAGATATGCAGTATTTT	CASSLDSGTADMQYF
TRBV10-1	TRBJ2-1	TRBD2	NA	TGCGCCAGCAGTGGGGGGACTAGCGGTTTCAATGAGCAGTTCTTC	CASSGGTSGFNEQFF
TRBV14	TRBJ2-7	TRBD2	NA	TGTGCCAGCAGCTTAGCGGGGGAGTTAGACGAGCAGTACTTC	CASSLAGELDEQYF
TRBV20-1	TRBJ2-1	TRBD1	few	TGCAGTGTCACTTTACAGGGGAATTACCCATACAATGAGCAGTTCTTC	CSVTLQGNYPYNEQFF
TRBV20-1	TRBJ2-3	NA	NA	TGCAGTGCTAGAGAACCTGTGGGCCTCTACTCTAGCACAGATACGCAGTATTTT	CSAREPVGLYSSTDTQYF
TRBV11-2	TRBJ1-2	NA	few	TGTGCCAGCATCCGACTTCTTGGGCAGGGCTATGGTTACACCTTC	CASIRLLGQGYGYTF
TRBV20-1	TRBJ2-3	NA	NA	TGCATTGCTAGTCGGCTAGACATAGATACGCAGTATTTT	CIASRLDIDTQYF
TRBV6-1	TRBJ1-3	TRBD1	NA	TGTGCCAGCAGTCCAGGGGGCTCGTATGGAATCACCATATATTTT	CASSPGGSYGITIYF
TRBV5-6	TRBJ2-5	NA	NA	TGTGCCGGCTCCATCCGGGGTAAGGAGACCCAGTACTTC	CAGSIRGKETQYF
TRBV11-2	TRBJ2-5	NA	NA	TGTACCAGCAGCCGTACGGTTCCACTGGAGACCCAGAACTTC	CTSSRTVPLETQNF